These T cell receptor beta chains were read from a single sample in a study of tumor-infiltrating lymphocytes in primary liver carcinoma. Each CDR3 protein gets one entry after TCRdb re-called the multiplex PCR reads with MiXCR. This sample carries around 330,000 distinct CDR3 sequences, nearly 60% of them seen once, and the ten largest clones take about 18%. The specimen sequenced was peripheral blood. These receptors originate from a woman in her twenties or thirties with primary liver carcinoma and hepatitis B virus infection. The CDR3 runs from the conserved cysteine through the conserved F or W. A D gene is named only where the DNA matches it firmly. Only some rows state a clone size, as once, few, many or a class for expanded clones.

j_gene	d_gene	abundance	v_gene	CDR3nt	CDR3aa
TRBJ2-1	TRBD2	once	TRBV11-2	TGTGCCAGCAGCCCCCAGGGATCAGCGGGAGAGGGACACTCCTACAATAAGCAGTTCTTC	CASSPQGSAGEGHSYNKQFF
TRBJ2-7	.	.	TRBV11-2	TGTACCAGCAGCTCCTACGGCTATGAGCAGTACTTC	CTSSSYGYEQYF
TRBJ1-1	.	few	TRBV6-1	TGTGCCAGCAGTAGGACCCAATCAACAGACGCTGAAGCTTTCTTT	CASSRTQSTDAEAFF
TRBJ2-3	.	many	TRBV29-1	TGCAGCGTTGGGGTGGCTAGCGGCACAGATACGCAGTATTTT	CSVGVASGTDTQYF
TRBJ2-2	.	.	TRBV11-2	TGTGCCAGGAGCTACCTCTACGGACAGCAGAACACTGGGGAGCTGTTTTTT	CARSYLYGQQNTGELFF
TRBJ2-2	.	many	TRBV6-6	TGTGCCAGCAGTTTCGGACCCCCCGAGGGCACCGGGGAGCTGTTTTTT	CASSFGPPEGTGELFF
TRBJ2-4	TRBD2	.	TRBV11-2	TGTGCCAACAGCTTAGGGAGGGCTAGCGGGAGAACCAAGAACATTCAGTACTTC	CANSLGRASGRTKNIQYF
TRBJ2-5	TRBD1	many	TRBV11-3	TGTGCCAGCAGCCCTCCACAGGGGCAGGGAGAGACCCAGTACTTC	CASSPPQGQGETQYF
TRBJ2-3	.	.	TRBV7-9	TGTGCCAGCAGTTGGGGTGGAGATACGCAGTATTTT	CASSWGGDTQYF
TRBJ2-7	.	few	TRBV5-6	TGTGCCAGCAGCCCAGCCACGGGACACAATAGGGACGAGCAGTACTTC	CASSPATGHNRDEQYF
TRBJ2-5	TRBD2	.	TRBV6-1	TGTGCCAGCAGTGAGGGGCTAGCGGGAGGGCTGTATCAAGAGACCCAGTACTTC	CASSEGLAGGLYQETQYF
TRBJ2-7	.	.	TRBV6-1	TGTGCCAGCAGTGAATCCCCTGGATTATACGAGCAGTACTTC	CASSESPGLYEQYF
TRBJ2-5	.	.	TRBV5-4	TGTGCCAGCAGCTTCACGACCCTACTAGGAGGAGAGACCCGGTACTTC	CASSFTTLLGGETRYF
TRBJ2-3	.	.	TRBV7-8	TGTGCCAGCAGCTTAGAGGGGGACTCAACCACAGATACGCGGTATTTT	CASSLEGDSTTDTRYF
TRBJ2-2	.	.	TRBV11-2	TGTGCCAGCAGCCCTAGACTAGGCAAGGAACTGTTTTTT	CASSPRLGKELFF
TRBJ1-1	.	few	TRBV12-3/TRBV12-4	TGTGCCAGCAGTCCCCGACAGAACACTGAAGCTTTCTTT	CASSPRQNTEAFF
TRBJ2-7	TRBD1	.	TRBV18	TGTGCCAGCACCAGCCCGGGGCCTGGACAGGGTCCGTACGAGCAGTACTTC	CASTSPGPGQGPYEQYF
TRBJ1-4	.	few	TRBV6-6	TGTGCCATTTCAGCCGCAACTAATGAAAAACTGTTTTTT	CAISAATNEKLFF
TRBJ2-1	TRBD2	many	TRBV11-2	TGTGCCAGCAGCTTAATCTTAACTAGCGGGAGAGGAAGGGAGCAGTTCTTC	CASSLILTSGRGREQFF
TRBJ2-1	TRBD2	.	TRBV12-3/TRBV12-4	TGTGCCAGCAGTAATACCGGGACTAGCGGGAACAATGAGCAGTTCTTC	CASSNTGTSGNNEQFF
TRBJ2-1	TRBD2	.	TRBV6-2/TRBV6-3	TGTGCCAGCAGTTACTCGAAGGGGCCGGCGGGAGGGCTAGACGATGAGCAGTTCTTC	CASSYSKGPAGGLDDEQFF
TRBJ1-4	.	.	TRBV6-5	TGTGCAAGCAGTTACGAACCGGTGCTTGGAGGATCCGAAAAACTGTTTTTT	CASSYEPVLGGSEKLFF
TRBJ1-2	.	many	TRBV11-2	TGTGCCAGCAGCCTACCCGGACGGTATTACTATGGCTACACCTTC	CASSLPGRYYYGYTF
TRBJ1-2	.	many	TRBV4-3	TGCGCCAGCAGCTCCCAACAGGGTGGGTCTGGCTACACCTTC	CASSSQQGGSGYTF
TRBJ2-1	.	many	TRBV11-1	TGTGCCAGCAGCTTAGAACACACTAGGGAGCAGTTCTTC	CASSLEHTREQFF
TRBJ2-5	.	many	TRBV14	TGTGCCAGCAGCCAATTGACGGTCGATGAGACCCAGTACTTC	CASSQLTVDETQYF
TRBJ2-1	TRBD2	few	TRBV12-3/TRBV12-4	TGTGCCAGCAGTTTACGGTGGGCTAGCGGGAGGTCAAGCTCCTACAATGAGCAGTTCTTC	CASSLRWASGRSSSYNEQFF
TRBJ2-3	TRBD2	many	TRBV29-1	TGCAGCTCCACGAGACCGGGGGGTAGCACAGATACGCAGTATTTT	CSSTRPGGSTDTQYF
TRBJ1-5	.	.	TRBV5-5	TGTGCCAGCAGCCCCACAGGGTTTAGCAATCAGCCCCAGCATTTT	CASSPTGFSNQPQHF
TRBJ2-7	TRBD1	.	TRBV28	TGTGCTACTCTCATGGGACAGGGGCCCTACGAGCAGTACTTC	CATLMGQGPYEQYF
TRBJ1-2	.	.	TRBV5-5	TGTGCCAGCAGCTTGAGTCCCTTACAGGTTTATAACTATGGCTACACCTTC	CASSLSPLQVYNYGYTF
TRBJ2-5	.	many	TRBV29-1	TGCAGCGTTGTCCCAGGGGCAGAGACCCAGTACTTC	CSVVPGAETQYF
TRBJ2-5	TRBD2	few	TRBV6-5	TGTGCCAGCAGTTACAGACTAGCGGGAGAGACCCAGTACTTC	CASSYRLAGETQYF
TRBJ2-5	.	few	TRBV7-8	TGTGCCAGCAGCTTAACTAGGGGCTCGAGAGAGACCCAGTACTTC	CASSLTRGSRETQYF
TRBJ2-5	TRBD2	.	TRBV6-2/TRBV6-3	TGTGCCAGCAAAAGTTACGTGACTAGCGCGAGGCAAGAGACCCAGTACTTC	CASKSYVTSARQETQYF